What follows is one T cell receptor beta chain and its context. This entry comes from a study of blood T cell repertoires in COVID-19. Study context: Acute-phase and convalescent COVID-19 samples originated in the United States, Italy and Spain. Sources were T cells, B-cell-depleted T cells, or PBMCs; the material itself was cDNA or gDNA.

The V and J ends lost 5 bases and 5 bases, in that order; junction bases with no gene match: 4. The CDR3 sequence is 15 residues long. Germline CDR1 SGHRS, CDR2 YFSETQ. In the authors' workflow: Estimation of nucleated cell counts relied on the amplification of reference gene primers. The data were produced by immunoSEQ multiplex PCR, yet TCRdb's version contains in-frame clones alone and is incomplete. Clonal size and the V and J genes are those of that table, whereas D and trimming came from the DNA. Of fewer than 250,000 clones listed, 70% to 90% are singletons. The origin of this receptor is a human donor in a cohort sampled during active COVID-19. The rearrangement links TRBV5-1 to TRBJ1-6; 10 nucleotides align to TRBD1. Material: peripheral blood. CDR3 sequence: CASRLTGGNNSPLHF. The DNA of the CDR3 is TGCGCCAGCAGGCTGACAGGGGGCAATAATTCACCCCTCCACTTT.